This is a list of T cell receptor beta chains from one sample in a study of shared clonotypes between healthy human individuals. Repertoires were generated with immunoSEQ multiplex PCR, while TCRdb's copy carries only in-frame clones and drops some. Here the sample spans about 680,000 clones, approximately 90% being singletons. The specimen was naive CD8+ T cells sorted from blood. These receptors came from a man aged 30 to 45 in good health. The CDR3 runs from the conserved cysteine through the conserved F or W. The D gene is left open where the match is weak. The size field is filled for only some rows; it gives once, few, many or a size class.

CDR3 protein | CDR3 DNA | J gene | clone size | D gene | CDR3 length | V gene
CAIKSGHGMNTEAFF | TGTGCCATCAAATCAGGCCACGGTATGAACACTGAAGCTTTCTTT | TRBJ1-1 | NA | NA | 15 | TRBV10-3
CASSLASYEQYF | TGCGCCAGCAGCTTGGCTTCCTACGAGCAGTACTTC | TRBJ2-7 | NA | NA | 12 | TRBV5-1
CASSFMEVEQYF | TGTGCCAGCAGCTTCATGGAGGTCGAGCAGTACTTC | TRBJ2-7 | NA | NA | 12 | TRBV7-9
CASSLRGGSEAFF | TGTGCCAGCAGCTTACGAGGGGGCTCTGAAGCTTTCTTT | TRBJ1-1 | NA | TRBD1 | 13 | TRBV7-3
CASSVEGVTDTQYF | TGTGCCAGCAGCGTAGAGGGGGTCACAGATACGCAGTATTTT | TRBJ2-3 | NA | NA | 14 | TRBV9
CASSEIPNTEAFF | TGTGCCAGCAGTGAAATTCCGAACACTGAAGCTTTCTTT | TRBJ1-1 | NA | NA | 13 | TRBV6-4
CASSLGDRAHEQYF | TGTGCCAGCAGCTTAGGGGACAGGGCCCACGAGCAGTACTTC | TRBJ2-7 | NA | TRBD1 | 14 | TRBV7-9
CASSYSMDRVGELFF | TGTGCCAGCAGTTACTCTATGGACAGGGTGGGGGAGCTGTTTTTT | TRBJ2-2 | NA | TRBD1 | 15 | TRBV6-6
CASSLAEPGELFF | TGTGCCAGCAGCTTAGCGGAGCCCGGGGAGCTGTTTTTT | TRBJ2-2 | NA | NA | 13 | TRBV7-2
CASSLYGGATSYEQYF | TGTGCCAGCAGCTTATACGGAGGGGCAACCTCCTACGAGCAGTACTTC | TRBJ2-7 | NA | NA | 16 | TRBV7-8
CASSLAGTYSGNTIYF | TGTGCCAGCAGCTTGGCCGGTACTTACTCTGGAAACACCATATATTTT | TRBJ1-3 | NA | NA | 16 | TRBV5-6
CASGDTGLAEYNEQFF | TGCGCCAGCGGGGATACGGGACTAGCGGAGTACAATGAGCAGTTCTTC | TRBJ2-1 | NA | TRBD2 | 16 | TRBV4-1
CASRGSYGYTF | TGTGCCAGCAGGGGCAGCTATGGCTACACCTTC | TRBJ1-2 | NA | NA | 11 | TRBV27
CASSETADRGTDTQYF | TGTGCCAGCAGTGAGACTGCTGACAGGGGCACAGATACGCAGTATTTT | TRBJ2-3 | NA | TRBD1 | 16 | TRBV6-1
CASSIELLNTGELFF | TGTGCCAGTAGTATAGAGCTCTTGAACACCGGGGAGCTGTTTTTT | TRBJ2-2 | NA | NA | 15 | TRBV19
CASSVPGRKLPDTQYF | TGTGCCAGCAGCGTCCCGGGTAGAAAGCTTCCAGATACGCAGTATTTT | TRBJ2-3 | NA | NA | 16 | TRBV7-9
CASSAHSGAVADTQYF | TGCGCCAGCAGCGCACATAGCGGGGCAGTCGCAGATACGCAGTATTTT | TRBJ2-3 | NA | TRBD2 | 16 | TRBV4-1
CARLAEESSYNEQFF | TGTGCCCGGCTAGCGGAGGAGAGCTCCTACAATGAGCAGTTCTTC | TRBJ2-1 | NA | TRBD2 | 15 | TRBV30
CASKGREGMNTEAFF | TGTGCCAGTAAGGGCAGGGAAGGGATGAACACTGAAGCTTTCTTT | TRBJ1-1 | NA | NA | 15 | TRBV19
CASSTVSTDTQYF | TGTGCCAGTAGTACAGTTAGCACAGATACGCAGTATTTT | TRBJ2-3 | NA | NA | 13 | TRBV19
CASSEVTDYSEQFF | TGTGCTAGCAGCGAAGTGACAGATTACAGCGAGCAGTTCTTC | TRBJ2-1 | NA | NA | 14 | TRBV7-7
CATLVGSGAPESNEQFF | TGTGCCACGCTAGTGGGCAGCGGGGCCCCGGAGAGCAATGAGCAGTTCTTC | TRBJ2-1 | NA | TRBD2 | 17 | TRBV19
CASSHRLNQPQHF | TGTGCCAGCAGTCACCGACTCAATCAGCCCCAGCATTTT | TRBJ1-5 | NA | NA | 13 | TRBV27
CASSTRGGSVTGELFF | TGTGCCAGCAGCACCCGGGGGGGTTCGGTTACCGGGGAGCTGTTTTTT | TRBJ2-2 | once | TRBD2 | 16 | TRBV6-6
CASSPTSGRTYNEQFF | TGTGCCAGCAGCCCAACTAGCGGGAGGACCTACAATGAGCAGTTCTTC | TRBJ2-1 | once | TRBD2 | 16 | TRBV7-9
CASSSGDGYEQYF | TGTGCCAGCAGCTCAGGGGATGGTTACGAGCAGTACTTC | TRBJ2-7 | NA | NA | 13 | TRBV5-6
CASSLGALSYEQYF | TGCGCCAGCAGCCTTGGGGCCTTATCCTACGAGCAGTACTTC | TRBJ2-7 | NA | NA | 14 | TRBV4-1
CARTQNWASYEQYF | TGTGCCAGGACCCAAAATTGGGCCTCCTACGAGCAGTACTTC | TRBJ2-7 | NA | NA | 14 | TRBV21-1
CASRGAGAPSEQYF | TGTGCCAGCAGGGGAGCGGGAGCCCCCTCCGAGCAGTACTTC | TRBJ2-7 | once | TRBD2 | 14 | TRBV25-1
CASSPYSGPTYEQYF | TGCGCCAGCAGCCCGTATAGCGGGCCGACCTACGAGCAGTACTTC | TRBJ2-7 | NA | TRBD2 | 15 | TRBV4-3
CASSQGGGQSSYNEQFF | TGTGCCAGCAGCCAAGGGGGGGGACAGAGCTCCTACAATGAGCAGTTCTTC | TRBJ2-1 | NA | NA | 17 | TRBV11-2
CSVRGREAGELFF | TGCAGCGTTCGGGGCAGGGAAGCCGGGGAGCTGTTTTTT | TRBJ2-2 | NA | NA | 13 | TRBV29-1
CASSDPRDSLHSGANVLTF | TGTGCCAGCAGTGATCCCCGGGACAGCTTACACTCTGGGGCCAACGTCCTGACTTTC | TRBJ2-6 | NA | TRBD1 | 19 | TRBV6-1
CATSREGTRGSYEQYF | TGTGCCACCAGCAGAGAGGGGACTAGAGGCTCCTACGAGCAGTACTTC | TRBJ2-7 | NA | TRBD2 | 16 | TRBV15
CASSFNPIVRENTEAFF | TGTGCCAGCAGCTTTAATCCCATTGTGCGAGAGAACACTGAAGCTTTCTTT | TRBJ1-1 | NA | NA | 17 | TRBV7-6
CASSYYGGGYGYTF | TGTGCCAGCAGTTATTACGGGGGGGGCTATGGCTACACCTTC | TRBJ1-2 | NA | NA | 14 | TRBV28
CASSAPRGRESYEQYF | TGTGCCAGCAGCGCCCCACGAGGGCGGGAGTCGTACGAGCAGTACTTC | TRBJ2-7 | NA | TRBD2 | 16 | TRBV9